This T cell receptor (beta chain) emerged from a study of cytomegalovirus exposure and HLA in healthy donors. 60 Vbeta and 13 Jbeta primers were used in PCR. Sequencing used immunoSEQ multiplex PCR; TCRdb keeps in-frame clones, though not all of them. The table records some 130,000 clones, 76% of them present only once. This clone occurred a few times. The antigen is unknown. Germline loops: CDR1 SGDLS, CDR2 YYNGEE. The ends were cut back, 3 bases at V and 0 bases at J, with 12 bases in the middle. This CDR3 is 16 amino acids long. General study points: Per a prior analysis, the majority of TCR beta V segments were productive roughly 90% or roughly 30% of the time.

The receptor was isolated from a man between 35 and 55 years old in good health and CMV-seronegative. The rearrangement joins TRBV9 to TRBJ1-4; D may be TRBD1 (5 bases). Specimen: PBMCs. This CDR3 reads CASSERGVPTNEKLFF. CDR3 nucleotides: TGTGCCAGCAGCGAACGGGGGGTTCCAACTAATGAAAAACTGTTTTTT. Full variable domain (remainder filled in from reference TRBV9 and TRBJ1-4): DSGVTQTPKHLITATGQRVTLRCSPRSGDLSVYWYQQSLDQGLQFLIQYYNGEERAKGNILERFSAQQFPDLHSELNLSSLELGDSALYFCASSERGVPTNEKLFFGSGTQLSVL.